A selection of T cell receptor beta chains follows, all from one sample in a study of a mutant IDH1 vaccine in newly diagnosed glioma. Their antigen targets remain unknown. Clones were sequenced by immunoSEQ multiplex PCR, and TCRdb holds only the in-frame ones, with some missing. Among under 150,000 clones listed, almost 90% were seen once. The sample was PBMCs, taken from a glioma patient whose treatment included an IDH1 peptide vaccine. The receptors were sampled from a woman aged 50 to 60 with glioma. Each CDR3 is given with its conserved first and last residue. D genes are given only for firm matches. Only some rows state a clone size, as once, few, many or a class for expanded clones.

TRBV5-1	-	-	TRBJ2-7	CASSLSTTYEQYF	TGCGCCAGCAGCTTGAGCACAACCTACGAGCAGTACTTC
TRBV27	TRBD1	-	TRBJ1-2	CASSSGQGPYGYTF	TGTGCCAGCAGTTCGGGACAGGGCCCGTATGGCTACACCTTC
TRBV7-9	-	many	TRBJ1-1	CASSFTRTENTEAFF	TGTGCCAGCAGCTTCACGAGGACCGAGAACACTGAAGCTTTCTTT
TRBV7-9	-	few	TRBJ2-1	CASSPRLSRNGQNNEQFF	TGTGCCAGCAGCCCCCGTTTGTCGCGGAACGGACAGAACAATGAGCAGTTCTTC
TRBV7-9	-	-	TRBJ1-2	CASSLSSYGYTF	TGTGCCAGCAGCTTATCGTCCTATGGCTACACCTTC
TRBV19	TRBD1	-	TRBJ2-5	CASSLRTGWGETQYF	TGTGCCAGTAGCTTGAGGACAGGGTGGGGTGAGACCCAGTACTTC
TRBV5-1	-	-	TRBJ2-4	CASSFGTAKNIQYF	TGCGCCAGCAGCTTCGGGACAGCCAAAAACATTCAGTACTTC
TRBV2	-	-	TRBJ1-1	CASSASGVTEAFF	TGTGCCAGCAGTGCATCAGGGGTCACTGAAGCTTTCTTT
TRBV7-8	TRBD2	-	TRBJ2-7	CASSSPSGLPYEQYF	TGTGCCAGCAGCTCCCCTAGCGGCCTACCCTACGAGCAGTACTTC
TRBV2	TRBD2	-	TRBJ2-1	CASSEGFELAGVYEQFF	TGTGCCAGCAGTGAAGGGTTCGAACTAGCGGGAGTCTATGAGCAGTTCTTC
TRBV9	TRBD1	-	TRBJ1-4	CASSSRTGLGEKLFF	TGTGCCAGCAGCTCTAGGACAGGGTTAGGGGAAAAACTGTTTTTT
TRBV30	TRBD1	-	TRBJ1-2	CAWSAEQGPYGYTF	TGTGCCTGGAGCGCCGAACAGGGGCCCTATGGCTACACCTTC
TRBV10-3	-	-	TRBJ2-1	CAISERDNEQFF	TGTGCCATCAGTGAGCGGGACAATGAGCAGTTCTTC
TRBV7-9	TRBD1	-	TRBJ1-1	CASSSRDRATEAFF	TGTGCCAGCAGCTCCCGGGACAGGGCCACTGAAGCTTTCTTT
TRBV10-3	-	-	TRBJ2-2	CAISGTGELFF	TGTGCCATCAGTGGAACGGGGGAGCTGTTTTTT
TRBV27	TRBD1	few	TRBJ1-1	CASSHRGSEAFF	TGTGCCAGCAGTCACAGGGGCTCTGAAGCTTTCTTT
TRBV9	TRBD2	-	TRBJ2-3	CASSVREGLYTQYF	TGTGCCAGCAGCGTACGGGAGGGCCTTTACACGCAGTATTTT
TRBV7-9	-	-	TRBJ2-7	CASSLGWGVEQYF	TGTGCCAGCAGCTTAGGTTGGGGGGTGGAGCAGTACTTC
TRBV19	-	-	TRBJ2-7	CASSITGWYEQYF	TGTGCCAGTAGTATCACAGGGTGGTACGAGCAGTACTTC
TRBV27	TRBD1	-	TRBJ1-1	CASSLRGPGTEAFF	TGTGCCAGCAGTTTAAGGGGGCCAGGCACTGAAGCTTTCTTT
TRBV5-5	-	once	TRBJ2-3	CASSLGVGRGTDTQYF	TGTGCCAGCAGCTTGGGAGTCGGGAGAGGGACAGATACGCAGTATTTT
TRBV9	-	-	TRBJ2-7	CASSVGVGSYEQYF	TGTGCCAGCAGCGTAGGGGTAGGGAGCTACGAGCAGTACTTC
TRBV6-5	-	-	TRBJ1-1	CASRRYGGTEAFF	TGTGCCAGCAGAAGGTATGGGGGCACTGAAGCTTTCTTT
TRBV7-9	-	-	TRBJ2-7	CASSLEGIGYEQYF	TGTGCCAGCAGCTTAGAAGGGATCGGCTACGAGCAGTACTTC
TRBV30	-	-	TRBJ1-1	CAWSVFGGGTEAFF	TGTGCCTGGAGTGTTTTTGGGGGGGGCACTGAAGCTTTCTTT
TRBV7-8	TRBD1	-	TRBJ1-5	CASSRLQGAAQPQHF	TGTGCCAGCAGCCGACTACAGGGGGCAGCACAGCCCCAGCATTTT
TRBV5-4	TRBD2	once	TRBJ2-1	CASSLSGSSYNEQFF	TGTGCCAGCAGCTTGAGCGGGAGCTCCTACAATGAGCAGTTCTTC
TRBV7-9	-	-	TRBJ2-7	CASSYPGTYEQYF	TGTGCCAGCAGCTACCCCGGGACCTACGAGCAGTACTTC
TRBV19	TRBD2	-	TRBJ2-3	CASSIRREMSDTQYF	TGTGCCAGTAGTATCCGGCGGGAGATGTCAGATACGCAGTATTTT
TRBV9	-	-	TRBJ2-7	CASSVGASDTYEQYF	TGTGCCAGCAGCGTAGGGGCTAGCGACACCTACGAGCAGTACTTC
TRBV6-1	TRBD1	-	TRBJ1-4	CASTDRGLKKLFF	TGTGCCAGCACCGACAGGGGGCTTAAAAAACTGTTTTTT
TRBV14	-	-	TRBJ2-2	CASSQGGAGELFF	TGTGCCAGCAGCCAAGGGGGGGCCGGGGAGCTGTTTTTT
TRBV28	TRBD1	-	TRBJ1-1	CASIRSGGFTEAFF	TGTGCCAGCATCCGCTCAGGGGGGTTCACTGAAGCTTTCTTT
TRBV20-1	-	-	TRBJ2-1	CRPTNAAEQFF	TGCAGACCGACTAACGCGGCTGAGCAGTTCTTC
TRBV28	-	-	TRBJ1-2	CASSLYLGVYGYTF	TGTGCCAGCAGTTTATACCTCGGGGTCTATGGCTACACCTTC
TRBV7-9	-	few	TRBJ1-4	CASSLSRTANEKLFF	TGTGCCAGCAGCTTATCCAGGACAGCCAATGAAAAACTGTTTTTT
TRBV7-3	-	-	TRBJ2-3	CASSRSGQRTDTQYF	TGTGCCAGCAGCCGCTCAGGACAGCGCACAGATACGCAGTATTTT
TRBV6-5	-	-	TRBJ2-1	CASSYQIQGRSFF	TGTGCCAGCAGTTACCAAATACAGGGAAGGTCGTTCTTC
TRBV5-5	-	-	TRBJ2-7	CASSLVLRGGEQYF	TGTGCCAGCAGCTTGGTTCTCAGGGGCGGCGAGCAGTACTTC
TRBV5-1	TRBD1	-	TRBJ1-6	CASSTRTGGNSPLHF	TGCGCCAGCAGCACACGGACAGGGGGGAATTCACCCCTCCACTTT
TRBV6-5	-	-	TRBJ1-6	CASSYFTGPDSPLHF	TGTGCCAGCAGTTACTTCACAGGGCCTGATTCACCCCTCCACTTT
TRBV7-9	-	-	TRBJ2-1	CASSSKGTEQFF	TGTGCCAGCAGCTCGAAGGGGACTGAGCAGTTCTTC
TRBV5-1	-	-	TRBJ2-7	CASSLGGSTYEQYF	TGCGCCAGCAGCTTGGGGGGATCGACCTACGAGCAGTACTTC
TRBV5-1	TRBD1	-	TRBJ2-7	CASSFRQGVEYEQYF	TGCGCCAGCAGCTTCCGGCAGGGGGTGGAGTACGAGCAGTACTTC
TRBV28	-	-	TRBJ2-7	CASSPPAGNSYEQYF	TGTGCCAGCAGTCCCCCGGCAGGGAACTCCTACGAGCAGTACTTC
TRBV19	TRBD1	few	TRBJ2-3	CASTPRDRGADTQYF	TGTGCCAGTACCCCCCGAGACAGGGGAGCAGATACGCAGTATTTT
TRBV25-1	-	once	TRBJ2-2	CARSRGGEGPNTGELFF	TGTGCCAGATCAAGGGGGGGGGAGGGGCCGAACACCGGGGAGCTGTTTTTT
TRBV5-6	TRBD1	-	TRBJ2-7	CASCLGTGLDEQYF	TGTGCCAGCTGCCTCGGGACAGGGTTAGACGAGCAGTACTTC
TRBV2	-	-	TRBJ2-3	CASSNRGGSTDTQYF	TGTGCCAGCAGTAACAGGGGGGGAAGCACAGATACGCAGTATTTT
TRBV5-8	-	-	TRBJ1-1	CASSLGRKAFF	TGTGCCAGCAGCTTGGGGCGGAAAGCTTTCTTT
TRBV21-1	-	-	TRBJ2-3	CASLAVSGQKGTDTQYF	TGTGCCAGCCTCGCAGTCAGCGGGCAAAAAGGAACAGATACGCAGTATTTT
TRBV2	-	-	TRBJ2-5	CASSERGGGQETQYF	TGTGCCAGCAGTGAAAGGGGAGGGGGCCAAGAGACCCAGTACTTC
TRBV6-6	-	-	TRBJ2-1	CASSRSDNEQFF	TGTGCCAGCAGCCGCAGCGACAATGAGCAGTTCTTC
TRBV28	-	-	TRBJ2-5	CASTFWLGAGETQYF	TGTGCCAGCACCTTCTGGTTAGGGGCGGGGGAGACCCAGTACTTC
TRBV28	TRBD1	-	TRBJ2-7	CASSLFPGQGNEQYF	TGTGCCAGCAGTTTATTCCCGGGACAGGGGAACGAGCAGTACTTC
TRBV7-9	TRBD1	once	TRBJ1-5	CASSPDRGTNQPQHF	TGTGCCAGCAGCCCGGACAGGGGGACGAATCAGCCCCAGCATTTT
TRBV7-9	TRBD1	-	TRBJ1-4	CASSPGQGIDEKLFF	TGTGCCAGCAGCCCGGGACAGGGGATAGATGAAAAACTGTTTTTT
TRBV21-1	-	few	TRBJ2-6	CASSKDPSGLSSGANVLTF	TGTGCCAGCAGCAAAGACCCTAGCGGGTTAAGTTCTGGGGCCAACGTCCTGACTTTC
TRBV18	-	-	TRBJ2-5	CASSPAGETQYF	TGTGCCAGCTCCCCCGCGGGAGAGACCCAGTACTTC
TRBV29-1	TRBD2	once	TRBJ2-3	CSVGTSGSTDTQYF	TGCAGCGTCGGGACTAGCGGGAGCACAGATACGCAGTATTTT